This note documents a single TCR beta chain sequence. CDR1 is LNHDA, CDR2 SQIVND, per germline (reference sequence). Between the trimmed V and J ends, which lost 3 bases and 2 bases, there was a span of 17 bases. The CDR3 has 17 residues. Assay: immunoSEQ multiplex PCR; the TCRdb copy retains only in-frame clones and omits some. The data hold 50,000 to 75,000 clones, with around 92% observed a single time. The entry originates in a study of blood T cell repertoires in COVID-19. Background on the study: Samples taken during acute and convalescent COVID-19 were collected in the United States, Italy and Spain.

Sequencing was performed on peripheral blood. The chain combines TRBV19 with TRBJ1-5, with D perhaps TRBD1 (5 bases). The TCR was taken from a human donor in a cohort sampled during active COVID-19. The CDR3 DNA reads TGTGCCAGTAGTATCCCCCGTCTCAGGGTACGCAATCAGCCCCAGCATTTT. Translation: CASSIPRLRVRNQPQHF.